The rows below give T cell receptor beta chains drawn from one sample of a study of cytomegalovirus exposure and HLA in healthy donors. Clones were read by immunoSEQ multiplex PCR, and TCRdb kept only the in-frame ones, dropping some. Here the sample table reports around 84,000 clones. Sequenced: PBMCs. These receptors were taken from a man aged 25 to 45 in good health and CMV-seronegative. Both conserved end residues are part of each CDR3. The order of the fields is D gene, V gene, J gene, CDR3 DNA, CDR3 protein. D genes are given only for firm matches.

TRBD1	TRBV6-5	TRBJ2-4	TGTGCCAGCAGCGGACAGGGGAACATTCAGTACTTC	CASSGQGNIQYF
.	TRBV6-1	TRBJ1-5	TGTGCCAGCAGCCGAACAGAAACCAATCAGCCCCAGCATTTT	CASSRTETNQPQHF
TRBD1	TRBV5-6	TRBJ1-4	TGTGCCAGCAGCCCCGGACAGGGGCGTAATGAAAAACTGTTTTTT	CASSPGQGRNEKLFF
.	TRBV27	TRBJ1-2	TGTGCCAGCAGTTTAGGTCCAGGGAAGAGCTATGGCTACACCTTC	CASSLGPGKSYGYTF
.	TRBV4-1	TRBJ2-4	TGCGCCACTGCATTGGGGGCTAGGAACATTCAGTACTTC	CATALGARNIQYF
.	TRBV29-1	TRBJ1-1	TGCAGCGGCGAACGGGGATTGATTGCTTTCTTT	CSGERGLIAFF
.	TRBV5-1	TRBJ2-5	TGCGCCAGCAGTCAGGTCCCAGAGACCCAGTACTTC	CASSQVPETQYF
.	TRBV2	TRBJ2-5	TGTGCCAGCAGTGAAGACAGGGGGGGCGAGACCCAGTACTTC	CASSEDRGGETQYF
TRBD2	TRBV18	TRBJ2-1	TGTGCCAGCTCACCACCGGGGAGGGGCCATGAGCAGTTCTTC	CASSPPGRGHEQFF
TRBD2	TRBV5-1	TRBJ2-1	TGCGCCAGCAGCTTGCTGGGCGGGAGTTACAATGAGCAGTTCTTC	CASSLLGGSYNEQFF
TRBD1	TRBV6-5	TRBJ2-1	TGTGCCAGCAGTTACTCTCCGGGGACAGATGGGCAGTTCTTC	CASSYSPGTDGQFF
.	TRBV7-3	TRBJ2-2	TGTGCCAGCAGCTTATCAGGGGCCGGCACCGGGGAGCTGTTTTTT	CASSLSGAGTGELFF
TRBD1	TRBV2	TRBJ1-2	TGTGCCAGCAGTTCCAGGGGGCACCTGAACTATGGCTACACCTTC	CASSSRGHLNYGYTF
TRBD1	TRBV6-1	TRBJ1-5	TGTGCCAGCAGTGGAGGGGCGGCAGGGGGTTTTTCCGGTCAGCCCCAGCATTTT	CASSGGAAGGFSGQPQHF
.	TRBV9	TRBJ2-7	TGTGCCAGCAGCGTAGCTACAGGCATGGCCTACGAGCAGTACTTC	CASSVATGMAYEQYF
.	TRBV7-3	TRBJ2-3	TGTGCCAGCAGCCCAACAGGGCCCCAGGATACGCAGTATTTT	CASSPTGPQDTQYF
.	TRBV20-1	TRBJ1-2	TGCAGTGCTGGGAGGGACGGCTACACCTTC	CSAGRDGYTF
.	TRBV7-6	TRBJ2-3	TGTGCCAGCAGCTTAGTAGGCCTAGGGGGAGATACGCAGTATTTT	CASSLVGLGGDTQYF
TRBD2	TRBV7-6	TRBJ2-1	TGTGCCAGCAGCCACTGGACTAGCGGGGGGAAAAGCTCCTACAATGAGCAGTTCTTC	CASSHWTSGGKSSYNEQFF
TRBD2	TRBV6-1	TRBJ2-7	TGTGCCAGCAGTGAAGCGCTAGCGGGGGGGCAATACGAGCAGTACTTC	CASSEALAGGQYEQYF
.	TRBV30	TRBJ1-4	TGTGCCTGGAGCCAGGAAAATGAAAAACTGTTTTTT	CAWSQENEKLFF
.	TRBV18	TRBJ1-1	TGTGCCAGCTCAGGTGACAGAAGGGAAACTGAAGCTTTCTTT	CASSGDRRETEAFF
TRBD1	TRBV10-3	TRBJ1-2	TGTGCCATCCGAGAGGGACAGGGGCACTATGGCTACACCTTC	CAIREGQGHYGYTF
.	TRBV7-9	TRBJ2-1	TGTGCCAGCAGCTCAAACAGAGCCCCCTCCTACAATGAGCAGTTCTTC	CASSSNRAPSYNEQFF
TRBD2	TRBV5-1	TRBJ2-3	TGCGCCAGCAGCTTGGAACGGGGGGGTAGCACAGATACGCAGTATTTT	CASSLERGGSTDTQYF